This TCR beta chain was profiled in a study of blood T cell repertoires in COVID-19. Study overall: The study drew acute and convalescent COVID-19 samples from the United States, Italy and Spain.

V lost 8 bases, J lost 7 bases, and 14 bases lay in between. This CDR3 contains 13 residues. Some clones are missing from TCRdb's copy, which holds only in-frame ones; the method was immunoSEQ multiplex PCR. The table lists over 70,000 clones, more than 60% of them singletons, with 28% in the top ten. This receptor was taken from a woman of 80 years or more with active or convalescent COVID-19. The V and J genes are TRBV12-3 or TRBV12-4 and TRBJ1-4; TRBD1 might be the D (5 bases). The sample taken for sequencing was peripheral blood. CDR3 DNA: TGTGCCAGCTCTTCCTGGGGGGGTGAAAAACTGTTTTTT. The encoded protein is CASSSWGGEKLFF.